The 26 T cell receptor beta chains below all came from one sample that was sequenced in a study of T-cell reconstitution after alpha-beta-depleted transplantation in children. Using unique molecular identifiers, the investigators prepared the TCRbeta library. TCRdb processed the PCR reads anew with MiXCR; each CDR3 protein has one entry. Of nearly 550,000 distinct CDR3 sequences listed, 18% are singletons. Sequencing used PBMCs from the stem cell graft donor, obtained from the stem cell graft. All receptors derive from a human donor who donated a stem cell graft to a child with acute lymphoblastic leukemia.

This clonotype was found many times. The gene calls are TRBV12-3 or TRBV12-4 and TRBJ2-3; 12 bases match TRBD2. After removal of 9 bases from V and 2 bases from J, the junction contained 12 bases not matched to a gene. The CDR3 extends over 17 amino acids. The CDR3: CASGELGLAGTTDTQYF. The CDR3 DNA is TGTGCCAGTGGAGAACTCGGACTAGCGGGAACCACAGATACGCAGTATTTT.

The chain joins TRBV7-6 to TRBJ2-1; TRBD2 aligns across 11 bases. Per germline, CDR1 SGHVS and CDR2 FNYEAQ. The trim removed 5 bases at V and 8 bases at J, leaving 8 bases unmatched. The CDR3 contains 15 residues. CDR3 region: CASSTRLAGSDEQFF. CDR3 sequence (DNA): TGTGCCAGCAGCACCCGACTAGCGGGAAGCGATGAGCAGTTCTTC. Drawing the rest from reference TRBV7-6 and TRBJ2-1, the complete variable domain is GAGVSQSPRYKVTKRGQDVALRCDPISGHVSLYWYRQALGQGPEFLTYFNYEAQQDKSGLPNDRFSAERPEGSISTLTIQRTEQRDSAMYRCASSTRLAGSDEQFFGPGTRLTVL.

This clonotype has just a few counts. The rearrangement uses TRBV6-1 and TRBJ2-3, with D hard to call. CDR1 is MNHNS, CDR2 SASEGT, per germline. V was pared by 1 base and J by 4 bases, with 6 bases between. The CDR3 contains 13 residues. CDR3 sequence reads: CASSEGSADTQYF. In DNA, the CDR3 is TGTGCCAGCAGTGAAGGATCGGCAGATACGCAGTATTTT.

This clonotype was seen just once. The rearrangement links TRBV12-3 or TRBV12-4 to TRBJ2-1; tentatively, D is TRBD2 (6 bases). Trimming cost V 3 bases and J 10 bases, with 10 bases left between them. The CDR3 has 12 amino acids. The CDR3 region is CASSFGGVEQFF. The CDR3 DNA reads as TGTGCCAGCAGTTTCGGGGGAGTCGAGCAGTTCTTC.

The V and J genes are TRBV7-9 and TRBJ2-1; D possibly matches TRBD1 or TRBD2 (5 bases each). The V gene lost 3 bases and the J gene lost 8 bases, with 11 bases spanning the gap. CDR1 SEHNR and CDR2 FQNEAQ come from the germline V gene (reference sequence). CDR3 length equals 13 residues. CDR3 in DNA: TGTGCCAGCAGCTTTGGGGGAGCCCATGAGCAGTTCTTC. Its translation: CASSFGGAHEQFF.

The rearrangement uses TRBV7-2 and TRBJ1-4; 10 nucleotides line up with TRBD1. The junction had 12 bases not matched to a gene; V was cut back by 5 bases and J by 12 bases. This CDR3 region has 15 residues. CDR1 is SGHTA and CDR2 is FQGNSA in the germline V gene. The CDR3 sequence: CASSPSPGTGAELFF. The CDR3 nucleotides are TGTGCCAGCAGCCCCAGTCCCGGGACAGGGGCAGAACTGTTTTTT.

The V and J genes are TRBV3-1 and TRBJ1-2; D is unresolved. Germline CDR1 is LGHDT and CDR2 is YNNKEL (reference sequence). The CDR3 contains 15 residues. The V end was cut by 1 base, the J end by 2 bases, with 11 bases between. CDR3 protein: CASSQVPGANYGYTF. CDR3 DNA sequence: TGTGCCAGCAGCCAAGTTCCGGGCGCCAACTATGGCTACACCTTC.

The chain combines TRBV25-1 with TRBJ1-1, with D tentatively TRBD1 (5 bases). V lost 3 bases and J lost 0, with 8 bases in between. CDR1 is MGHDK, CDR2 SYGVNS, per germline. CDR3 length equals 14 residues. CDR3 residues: CASSEPGLNTEAFF. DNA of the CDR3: TGTGCCAGCAGTGAGCCGGGACTGAACACTGAAGCTTTCTTT.

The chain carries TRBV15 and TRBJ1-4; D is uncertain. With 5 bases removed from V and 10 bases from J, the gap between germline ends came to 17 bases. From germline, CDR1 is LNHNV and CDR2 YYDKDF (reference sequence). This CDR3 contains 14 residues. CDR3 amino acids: CATSPVGGLGKLFF. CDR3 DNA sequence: TGTGCCACCAGCCCGGTCGGAGGGCTCGGAAAACTGTTTTTT.

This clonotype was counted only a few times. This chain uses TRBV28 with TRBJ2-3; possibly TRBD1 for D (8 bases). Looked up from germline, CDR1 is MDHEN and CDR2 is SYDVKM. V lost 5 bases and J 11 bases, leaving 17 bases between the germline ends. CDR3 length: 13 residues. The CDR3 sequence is CASSIQGGFKQYF. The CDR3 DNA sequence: TGTGCCAGCAGTATACAGGGGGGGTTCAAGCAGTATTTT. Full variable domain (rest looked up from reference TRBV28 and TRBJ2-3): DVKVTQSSRYLVKRTGEKVFLECVQDMDHENMFWYRQDPGLGLRLIYFSYDVKMKEKGDIPEGYSVSREKKERFSLILESASTNQTSMYLCASSIQGGFKQYFGPGTRLTVL.

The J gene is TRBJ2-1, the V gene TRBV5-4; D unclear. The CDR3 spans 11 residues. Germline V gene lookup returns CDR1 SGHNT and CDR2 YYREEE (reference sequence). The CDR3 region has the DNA TGTGGGATAGGGTCCTACAATGAGCAGTTCTTC. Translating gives CGIGSYNEQFF.

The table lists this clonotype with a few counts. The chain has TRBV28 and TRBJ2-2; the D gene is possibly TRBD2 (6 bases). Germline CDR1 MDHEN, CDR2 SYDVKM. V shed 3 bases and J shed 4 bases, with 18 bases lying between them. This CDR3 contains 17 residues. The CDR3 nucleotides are TGTGCCAGCAGTTTCCCCCCCGGGAGAAAGGGCACCGGGGAGCTGTTTTTT. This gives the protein CASSFPPGRKGTGELFF.

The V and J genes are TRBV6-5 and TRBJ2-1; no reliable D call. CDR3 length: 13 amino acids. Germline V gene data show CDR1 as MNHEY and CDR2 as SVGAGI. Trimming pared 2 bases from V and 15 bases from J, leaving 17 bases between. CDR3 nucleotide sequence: TGTGCCAGCAGTTACAAGGTATCGATGGGTCTGTTCTTC. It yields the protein CASSYKVSMGLFF.

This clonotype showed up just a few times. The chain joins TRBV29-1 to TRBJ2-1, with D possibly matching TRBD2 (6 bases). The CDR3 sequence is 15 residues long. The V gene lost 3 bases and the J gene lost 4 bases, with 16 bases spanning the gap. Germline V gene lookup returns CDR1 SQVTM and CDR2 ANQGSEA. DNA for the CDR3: TGCAGCGTTGACGAGGGAGGACCTCTTTACAATGAGCAGTTCTTC. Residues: CSVDEGGPLYNEQFF.

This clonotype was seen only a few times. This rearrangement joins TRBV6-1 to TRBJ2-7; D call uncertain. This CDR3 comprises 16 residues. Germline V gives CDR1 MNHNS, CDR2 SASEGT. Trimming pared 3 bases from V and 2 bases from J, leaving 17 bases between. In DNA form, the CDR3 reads TGTGCCAGCAGTGAGTGGCGTTCGGCGCAAGCCTACGAGCAGTACTTC. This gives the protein CASSEWRSAQAYEQYF.

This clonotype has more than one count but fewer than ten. The CDR3 region has the DNA TGCGCCAGCAGCTTGGTGGAGTACTCCTACGAGCAGTACTTC. Protein: CASSLVEYSYEQYF. The genes are TRBV5-1 and TRBJ2-7; the D is unclear. The CDR3 has 14 residues. V gave up 0 bases and J gave up 0 bases, with 7 bases separating them. Germline assignment: CDR1 SGHRS and CDR2 YFSETQ.

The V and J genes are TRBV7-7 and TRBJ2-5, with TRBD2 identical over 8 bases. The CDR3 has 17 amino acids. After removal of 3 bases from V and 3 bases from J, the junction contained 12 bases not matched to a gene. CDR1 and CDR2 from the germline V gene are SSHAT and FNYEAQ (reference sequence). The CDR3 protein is CASSFGPAGVLKETQYF. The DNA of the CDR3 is TGTGCCAGCAGCTTTGGTCCAGCGGGAGTCTTGAAAGAGACCCAGTACTTC.

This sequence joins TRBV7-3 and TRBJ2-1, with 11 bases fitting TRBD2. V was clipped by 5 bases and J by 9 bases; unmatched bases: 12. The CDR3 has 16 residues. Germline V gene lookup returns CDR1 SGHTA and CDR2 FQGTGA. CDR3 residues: CASSMYTSGSGSEQFF. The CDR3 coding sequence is TGTGCCAGCAGCATGTATACTAGCGGGAGTGGCAGTGAGCAGTTCTTC.

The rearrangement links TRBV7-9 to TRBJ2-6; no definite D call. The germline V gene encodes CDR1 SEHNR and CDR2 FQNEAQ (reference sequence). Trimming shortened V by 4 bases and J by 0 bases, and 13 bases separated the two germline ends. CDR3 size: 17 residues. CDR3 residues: CASSSDLDPSGANVLTF. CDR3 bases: TGTGCCAGCAGCTCCGACCTAGACCCCTCTGGGGCCAACGTCCTGACTTTC.

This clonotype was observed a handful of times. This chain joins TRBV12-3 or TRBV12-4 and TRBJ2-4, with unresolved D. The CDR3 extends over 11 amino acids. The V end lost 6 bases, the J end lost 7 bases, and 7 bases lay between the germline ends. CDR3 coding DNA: TGTGCCAGCAGGCTTGCGAACATTCAGTACTTC. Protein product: CASRLANIQYF.

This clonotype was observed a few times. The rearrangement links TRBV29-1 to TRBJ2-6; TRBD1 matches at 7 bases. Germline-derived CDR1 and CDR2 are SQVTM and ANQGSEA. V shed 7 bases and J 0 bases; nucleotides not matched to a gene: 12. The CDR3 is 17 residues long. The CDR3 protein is CSALTQGTHSGANVLTF. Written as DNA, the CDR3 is TGCAGCGCCCTAACACAGGGGACCCACTCTGGGGCCAACGTCCTGACTTTC.

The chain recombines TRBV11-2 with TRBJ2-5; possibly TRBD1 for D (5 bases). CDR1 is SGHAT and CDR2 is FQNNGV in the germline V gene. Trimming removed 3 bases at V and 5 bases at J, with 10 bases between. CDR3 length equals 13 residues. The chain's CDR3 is CASSLGRAETQYF. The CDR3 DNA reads TGTGCCAGCAGCTTGGGCAGGGCGGAGACCCAGTACTTC.

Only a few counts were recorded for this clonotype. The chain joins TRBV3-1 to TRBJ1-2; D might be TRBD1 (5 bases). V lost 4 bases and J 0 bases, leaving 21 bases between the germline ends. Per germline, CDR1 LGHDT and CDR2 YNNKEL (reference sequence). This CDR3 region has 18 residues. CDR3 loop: CASSPVSYRDGANYGYTF. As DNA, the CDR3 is TGTGCCAGCAGCCCGGTTTCCTACCGGGACGGAGCTAACTATGGCTACACCTTC.

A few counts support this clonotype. DNA for the CDR3: TGTGCCATCAGTGCAGGGGTAACTAGCGGGAGTTGGTCCTACGAGCAGTACTTC. It specifies CAISAGVTSGSWSYEQYF. The rearrangement uses TRBV10-3 and TRBJ2-7; TRBD2 aligns across 11 bases. The germline V gene has CDR1 ENHRY and CDR2 SYGVKD. The CDR3 has 18 residues. With 4 bases clipped from V and 1 base from J, the junction kept 12 bases outside the gene matches.

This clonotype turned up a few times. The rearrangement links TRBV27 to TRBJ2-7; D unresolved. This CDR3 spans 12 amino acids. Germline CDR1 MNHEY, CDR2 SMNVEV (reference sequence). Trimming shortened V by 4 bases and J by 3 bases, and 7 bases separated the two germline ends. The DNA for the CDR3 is TGTGCCAGCAGTTGGCGCGGCTACGAGCAGTACTTC. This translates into CASSWRGYEQYF.

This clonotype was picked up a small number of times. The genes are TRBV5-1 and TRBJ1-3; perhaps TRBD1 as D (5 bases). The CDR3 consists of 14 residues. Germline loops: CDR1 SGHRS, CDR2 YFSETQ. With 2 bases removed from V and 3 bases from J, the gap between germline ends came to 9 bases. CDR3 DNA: TGCGCCAGCAGCTTCAGGGTGGGTGGAAACACCATATATTTT. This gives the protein CASSFRVGGNTIYF.